The 18 T cell receptor beta chains presented below share a single source sample, sequenced in a study of blood T cell repertoires in COVID-19. TCRdb's table, derived via immunoSEQ multiplex PCR, lists solely in-frame clones and lacks some. Found here are around 58,000 clones, around 87% of them singletons; the top ten hold 13%. Sequencing was performed on peripheral blood. The receptor source for this set is a man aged 60 to 75 with active COVID-19.

The chain links TRBV6-5 to TRBJ2-7; D may be TRBD2 (6 bases). The CDR3 totals 15 residues. V lost 7 bases and J lost 6, with 22 bases in between. Looked up from germline, CDR1 is MNHEY and CDR2 is SVGAGI. The CDR3 bases are TGTGCCAGCACAACCTCTCCGGGCGGGGCTTCCGAGCAGTACTTC. Translating it yields CASTTSPGGASEQYF.

The chain has TRBV6-6 and TRBJ2-7, with TRBD1 identical over 9 bases. Germline CDR1 is MNHNY and CDR2 is SVGAGI (reference sequence). Trimming took 4 bases from V and 5 from J; bases not matched to a gene: 6. This CDR3 contains 14 residues. CDR3 nucleotides: TGTGCCAGCAGTTCCGGGACAGGGAGGAACGAGCAGTACTTC. Residues: CASSSGTGRNEQYF.

The chain combines TRBV24-1 with TRBJ2-3; 14 bases agree with TRBD2. CDR3 size: 16 residues. CDR1 is KGHDR, CDR2 SFDVKD, per germline. The V segment lost 4 bases and the J segment 5 bases; nucleotides outside the gene matches: 4. Written as DNA, the CDR3 is TGTGCCACCAGTGACCCTGGACTAGCGGGAGGAGATACGCAGTATTTT. Its protein product is CATSDPGLAGGDTQYF.

J is TRBJ1-1 and V is TRBV9, with D unresolved. Per the germline V gene, CDR1 is SGDLS and CDR2 is YYNGEE. The germline V and J ends were trimmed by 0 bases and 2 bases, with 5 bases remaining between them. The CDR3 runs 13 residues. CDR3 region: CASSVDGNTEAFF. The CDR3 DNA follows: TGTGCCAGCAGCGTAGACGGTAACACTGAAGCTTTCTTT. The complete variable domain, with remaining parts taken from reference TRBV9 and TRBJ1-1, reads DSGVTQTPKHLITATGQRVTLRCSPRSGDLSVYWYQQSLDQGLQFLIQYYNGEERAKGNILERFSAQQFPDLHSELNLSSLELGDSALYFCASSVDGNTEAFFGQGTRLTVV.

The J gene is TRBJ2-7, the V gene TRBV7-2; D is ambiguous. CDR3 length equals 11 residues. Trimming took 10 bases from V and 0 from J, leaving 7 bases between them. CDR1 is SGHTA and CDR2 is FQGNSA in the germline V gene. The CDR3 bases are TGTGCCACCACCAGCTCCTACGAGCAGTACTTC. Its protein is CATTSSYEQYF.

V and J are TRBV5-1 and TRBJ2-7; D may be TRBD2 (6 bases). The V and J ends lost 3 bases and 3 bases respectively, with 7 bases between them. CDR1 is SGHRS and CDR2 is YFSETQ in the germline V gene. The CDR3 runs to 12 residues. The CDR3 region has the DNA TGCGCCAGCAGCTCGGGACTCTACGAGCAGTACTTC. It translates to CASSSGLYEQYF. Together with reference TRBV5-1 and TRBJ2-7, the CDR3 gives the full variable domain: KAGVTQTPRYLIKTRGQQVTLSCSPISGHRSVSWYQQTPGQGLQFLFEYFSETQRNKGNFPGRFSGRQFSNSRSEMNVSTLELGDSALYLCASSSGLYEQYFGPGTRLTVT.

V and J are TRBV7-2 and TRBJ2-1; D is possibly TRBD1 (5 bases). The V end lost 1 base, the J end lost 5 bases, and 15 bases lay between the germline ends. Germline V gene data show CDR1 as SGHTA and CDR2 as FQGNSA. CDR3 length: 16 residues. DNA of the CDR3: TGTGCCAGCAGCTTAGTTGCTACCAGGGTTAACAATGAGCAGTTCTTC. Protein sequence: CASSLVATRVNNEQFF.

This clone occurred once. V and J are TRBV2 and TRBJ1-6; the match to TRBD1 covers 7 bases. Germline lookup yields CDR1 SNHLY and CDR2 FYNNEI. This CDR3 comprises 14 residues. The ends lost 7 bases at V and 9 bases at J; junction bases unmatched: 9. This CDR3 reads CASTIDRATSPLHF. The CDR3 DNA follows: TGTGCCAGCACAATTGACAGGGCCACTTCACCCCTCCACTTT.

CDR3: CASSLAGTGVGYTF. DNA of the CDR3: TGTGCCAGCAGCTTAGCCGGGACAGGGGTTGGCTACACCTTC. This chain connects TRBV11-2 to TRBJ1-2, with 10 bases identical to TRBD1. This CDR3 is built from 14 residues. In germline, CDR1 is SGHAT, CDR2 FQNNGV. J lost 7 bases, V lost 1 base, and 3 bases had no gene match.

This clone was picked up a small number of times. J is TRBJ1-6 and V is TRBV3-1 (or the pseudogene TRBV3-2); 11 bases line up with TRBD1. This CDR3 comprises 14 residues. Germline V gene data show CDR1 as LGHDT and CDR2 as YNNKEL (reference sequence). V lost 8 bases to trimming and J lost 9 bases; unmatched junction nucleotides: 6. The CDR3 DNA follows: TGTGCCAGCGCCCCGGGACAGGGGGGTTCACCCCTCCACTTT. This sequence encodes CASAPGQGGSPLHF.

The rearrangement uses TRBV11-2 and TRBJ2-7, with 11 bases that match TRBD2. This CDR3 is 14 amino acids long. After removal of 6 bases from V and 12 bases from J, the junction contained 13 bases not matched to a gene. The germline V gene encodes CDR1 SGHAT and CDR2 FQNNGV. CDR3 region: CASSSGTSGLGLYF. The CDR3 nucleotides read TGTGCCAGCAGTTCCGGGACTAGCGGATTGGGTTTGTACTTC.

The chain recombines TRBV9 with TRBJ1-3, with a possible D match to TRBD1 (6 bases). The CDR3 is made up of 15 amino acids. Deletions cut 3 bases from V and 4 bases from J, with 14 bases between. CDR1 and CDR2 from the germline V gene are SGDLS and YYNGEE. The CDR3 DNA follows: TGTGCCAGCAGCGCTGGGGGCGGGCAGGGAAACACCATATATTTT. The encoded protein is CASSAGGGQGNTIYF.

The chain recombines TRBV4-1 with TRBJ2-3; 7 nucleotides agree with TRBD1. This CDR3 spans 14 amino acids. CDR1 MGHRA and CDR2 YSYEKL come from the germline V gene. Trimming removed 0 bases from V and 6 bases from J; junction bases left unmatched: 3. The DNA of the CDR3 is TGCGCCAGCAGCCAAGAGACAGGGTTGGATACGCAGTATTTT. Encoded protein: CASSQETGLDTQYF.

The CDR3 DNA reads as TGCGCCAGCAGCCAAGCTACAGGGGGGGATCGTGGCTACACCTTC. Residues: CASSQATGGDRGYTF. V and J are TRBV4-3 and TRBJ1-2, with TRBD1 matching 8 bases. The trim removed 1 base at V and 7 bases at J, leaving 8 bases unmatched. Per germline, CDR1 LGHNA and CDR2 YSLEER. The CDR3 runs to 15 residues.

The V gene is TRBV29-1, the J gene TRBJ1-2, with D possibly matching TRBD1 (6 bases). Germline values: CDR1 SQVTM, CDR2 ANQGSEA. Trimming took off 7 bases at V and 8 bases at J, with 14 bases between the two ends. The CDR3 covers 11 residues. The CDR3 bases are TGCAGCGCCACAGCCAGGGGAGGCTACACCTTC. Translation: CSATARGGYTF.

CDR3 sequence: CASSGTGVFGANVLTF. The CDR3 region has the DNA TGTGCCAGCTCCGGGACAGGGGTCTTTGGGGCCAACGTCCTGACTTTC. V gene TRBV2 combines with J gene TRBJ2-6; 10 nucleotides match TRBD1. Germline lookup yields CDR1 SNHLY and CDR2 FYNNEI. This CDR3 region has 16 residues. The V and J ends lost 8 bases and 3 bases, in that order; junction bases with no gene match: 7.

V is TRBV9 and J is TRBJ2-1; 7 bases agree with TRBD2. Germline V CDR1 and CDR2: SGDLS, YYNGEE. V lost 0 bases, J lost 10 bases, and 13 bases stayed unmatched. The CDR3 totals 16 residues. CDR3 in DNA: TGTGCCAGCAGCGTAGTAGGATCGGCGGGAGCGGACGAGCAGTTCTTC. Translating gives CASSVVGSAGADEQFF.

The rearrangement uses TRBV11-2 and TRBJ2-7; D not certain. V dropped 0 bases and J dropped 2 bases, with 8 bases sitting between them. Germline CDR1 SGHAT, CDR2 FQNNGV. This CDR3 region has 14 residues. CDR3 residues: CASSLDGPAYEQYF. The CDR3 region has the DNA TGTGCCAGCAGCTTAGATGGTCCAGCCTACGAGCAGTACTTC.